The 21 T cell receptor beta chains given below trace back to one sample, sequenced in a study of T cell changes during pregnancy in multiple sclerosis. Data came from immunoSEQ multiplex PCR; TCRdb stores just in-frame clones and leaves some out. In the table there are 20,000 to 25,000 clones, 65% to 90% of which are singletons. The sample in question was CD4+ T cells from peripheral blood mononuclear cells, obtained in the first trimester of pregnancy. These receptor sequences come from a female donor in good health, enrolled as a control in a pregnancy study.

The genes are TRBV7-2 and TRBJ1-2, with 8 bases identical to TRBD1. The germline V gene encodes CDR1 SGHTA and CDR2 FQGNSA. V lost 2 bases to trimming and J lost 5 bases; unmatched junction nucleotides: 7. The CDR3 has 15 residues. DNA of the CDR3: TGTGCCAGCAGCTTACGGGACAGGATACTTTATGGCTACACCTTC. It yields the protein CASSLRDRILYGYTF.

The chain links TRBV18 to TRBJ1-5; TRBD1 aligns across 11 bases. The V and J ends lost 3 bases and 4 bases, in that order; junction bases with no gene match: 5. CDR1 and CDR2 (germline): KGHSH, LQKENI. The CDR3 totals 16 residues. The CDR3: CASSPGTGGRNQPQHF. The CDR3 DNA reads TGTGCCAGCTCACCCGGGACAGGGGGTCGGAATCAGCCCCAGCATTTT.

This chain connects TRBV6-6 to TRBJ2-6, with TRBD1 identical over 11 bases. The V gene end was trimmed by 4 bases and the J gene end by 4 bases; junction bases not matched to a gene: 3. CDR1 and CDR2 (germline): MNHNY, SVGAGI (reference sequence). CDR3 size: 16 residues. CDR3 residues: CASSLGQGAGANVLTF. DNA of the CDR3: TGTGCCAGCAGTTTAGGACAGGGGGCCGGGGCCAACGTCCTGACTTTC.

V gene TRBV5-1 combines with J gene TRBJ2-5; 9 bases align to TRBD2. Germline V gene data show CDR1 as SGHRS and CDR2 as YFSETQ. J was trimmed by 5 bases and V by 6 bases; bases with no gene match: 11. This CDR3 spans 15 amino acids. CDR3 region: CASKPTGSGGETQYF. The CDR3 nucleotides are TGCGCCAGCAAGCCCACGGGGAGCGGGGGGGAGACCCAGTACTTC.

The CDR3 region has the DNA TGCGCCAGCAGCCAAGAGTCCGGGAGGGGAACCGGGGAGCTGTTTTTT. Translated: CASSQESGRGTGELFF. V usage is TRBV4-3 and J usage is TRBJ2-2, with 8 bases fitting TRBD2. Germline V CDR1 and CDR2: LGHNA, YSLEER. Trimming removed 0 bases from V and 5 bases from J; junction bases left unmatched: 5. CDR3 length: 16 residues.

The chain recombines TRBV4-2 with TRBJ2-2, with TRBD2 matching over 14 bases. Germline CDR1 LGHNA, CDR2 YNFKEQ. The CDR3 is 20 residues long. V was clipped by 4 bases and J by 6 bases; unmatched bases: 16. The chain's CDR3 is CASSRYRPGLAGVGAGELFF. The CDR3 bases are TGTGCCAGCAGCCGATATAGACCGGGACTAGCGGGAGTTGGGGCCGGGGAGCTGTTTTTT.

This clone has a handful of counts. J is TRBJ2-2 and V is TRBV29-1, with D possibly being TRBD1 (5 bases). With 6 bases removed from V and 4 bases from J, the gap between germline ends came to 12 bases. CDR3 length: 13 amino acids. CDR1 and CDR2 (germline): SQVTM, ANQGSEA. CDR3 residues: CSVGSGRTGELFF. The DNA for the CDR3 is TGCAGCGTAGGCTCAGGGCGCACCGGGGAGCTGTTTTTT.

The chain employs TRBV2 and TRBJ2-5; TRBD2 agrees at 9 bases. The germline gives CDR1 SNHLY, CDR2 FYNNEI. J was trimmed by 4 bases and V by 2 bases; bases with no gene match: 5. This CDR3 has 15 residues. The CDR3 bases are TGTGCCAGCAGTGAAAAGCGGGGGGCAGGAGAGACCCAGTACTTC. This encodes CASSEKRGAGETQYF.

This clone was counted a few times. This sequence joins TRBV28 and TRBJ2-2; the match to TRBD2 covers 16 bases. There are 17 residues in the CDR3. V was pared by 6 bases and J by 6 bases, with 7 bases of the junction left unmatched. CDR1 and CDR2 from the germline V gene are MDHEN and SYDVKM. The CDR3 nucleotides are TGTGCCAGCAGCGAATGGGGACTAGCGGGGGGGCCCGGGGAGCTGTTTTTT. Protein sequence: CASSEWGLAGGPGELFF.

The V gene is TRBV11-2, the J gene TRBJ2-1; 8 bases agree with TRBD2. Trimming took 5 bases from V and 3 from J; bases not matched to a gene: 9. The CDR3 spans 16 residues. The germline V gene encodes CDR1 SGHAT and CDR2 FQNNGV. The chain's CDR3 is CASSPLSGTVYNEQFF. For the CDR3, the DNA is TGTGCCAGCAGCCCACTTAGCGGGACCGTCTACAATGAGCAGTTCTTC.

The gene calls are TRBV30 and TRBJ2-2; 7 bases fit TRBD1. Trimming cost V 0 bases and J 5 bases; bases outside gene matches: 3. From germline, CDR1 is GTSNPN and CDR2 SVGIG (reference sequence). This CDR3 is built from 14 residues. CDR3 coding DNA: TGTGCCTGGAGTGTACAGGGGACGACCGGGGAGCTGTTTTTT. Translated, it gives CAWSVQGTTGELFF.

The chain employs TRBV6-1 and TRBJ2-5; the D is unclear. The V gene's germline CDR1 is MNHNS and CDR2 SASEGT. The CDR3 sequence is 12 residues long. The V gene lost 6 bases and the J gene lost 5 bases, with 10 bases spanning the gap. CDR3 loop: CASRAPGETQYF. CDR3 DNA: TGTGCCAGCAGAGCCCCCGGTGAGACCCAGTACTTC.

V and J are TRBV5-1 and TRBJ1-1, with D possibly being TRBD1 (6 bases). The CDR3 sequence is 14 residues long. In germline, CDR1 is SGHRS, CDR2 YFSETQ. The V end was cut by 2 bases, the J end by 4 bases, with 12 bases between. CDR3 protein: CASSLQGNATEAFF. CDR3 sequence (DNA): TGCGCCAGCAGCTTACAGGGAAATGCCACTGAAGCTTTCTTT.

The genes are TRBV2 and TRBJ1-4; 9 bases fit TRBD1. The V segment lost 8 bases and the J segment 7 bases; nucleotides outside the gene matches: 5. CDR1 and CDR2 (germline): SNHLY, FYNNEI. The CDR3 has 13 residues. The CDR3 is CASRGTGTEKLFF. For the CDR3, the DNA is TGTGCCAGCCGCGGGACAGGGACTGAAAAACTGTTTTTT.

The rearrangement uses TRBV28 and TRBJ2-7; 10 nucleotides agree with TRBD2. The CDR3 totals 15 residues. V dropped 3 bases and J dropped 6; count of bases not matched to a gene: 8. Germline assignment: CDR1 MDHEN and CDR2 SYDVKM. For the CDR3, the DNA is TGTGCCAGCAGTTTTCAGTTAGCGGGAGGTTCCGAGCAGTACTTC. Its translation is CASSFQLAGGSEQYF.

The table lists this clone with a count of one. This chain uses TRBV7-6 with TRBJ2-2; 7 bases fit TRBD1. The V and J ends lost 4 bases and 0 bases, in that order; junction bases with no gene match: 5. CDR1 SGHVS and CDR2 FNYEAQ come from the germline V gene. This CDR3 spans 16 amino acids. The CDR3 coding sequence is TGTGCCAGCAGCTCTCTCGGGACAGCGAACACCGGGGAGCTGTTTTTT. Amino acids: CASSSLGTANTGELFF.

The J gene is TRBJ2-2, the V gene TRBV28, with TRBD1 matching over 8 bases. CDR1 is MDHEN, CDR2 SYDVKM, per germline. The V and J ends lost 4 bases and 6 bases, in that order; junction bases with no gene match: 4. The CDR3 runs to 14 residues. For the CDR3, the DNA is TGTGCCAGCAGTTCCGGACAGGGAGCCGGGGAGCTGTTTTTT. This gives the protein CASSSGQGAGELFF.

The chain carries TRBV4-3 and TRBJ2-3; D perhaps matches TRBD2 (6 bases). The V gene's germline CDR1 is LGHNA and CDR2 YSLEER. The V end was cut by 8 bases, the J end by 0 bases, with 12 bases between. This CDR3 spans 14 amino acids. The CDR3 bases are TGCGCCAGCCCGCTGGGGGGAAGCACAGATACGCAGTATTTT. Translation: CASPLGGSTDTQYF.

V and J are TRBV5-1 and TRBJ1-1; unclear D gene. CDR3 size: 14 residues. Germline V gene lookup returns CDR1 SGHRS and CDR2 YFSETQ. V lost 4 bases and J lost 1, with 11 bases in between. The CDR3 is CASSLRSGNTEAFF. The CDR3, as DNA: TGCGCCAGCAGCCTCCGATCGGGGAACACTGAAGCTTTCTTT.

V and J are TRBV6-1 and TRBJ2-5; possible D gene TRBD2, 5 bases. From germline, CDR1 is MNHNS and CDR2 SASEGT. The CDR3 runs to 15 residues. V lost 3 bases and J 4 bases, leaving 15 bases between the germline ends. This CDR3 reads CASSDAFFAGETQYF. CDR3 sequence (DNA): TGTGCCAGCAGTGATGCTTTTTTTGCGGGAGAGACCCAGTACTTC.

J is TRBJ2-3 and V is TRBV7-2; 7 nucleotides align to TRBD2. Germline lookup yields CDR1 SGHTA and CDR2 FQGNSA. The CDR3 length is 15 residues. V gave up 0 bases and J gave up 3 bases; unmatched junction bases: 3. CDR3 protein: CASSLAAGGTDTQYF. In DNA, the CDR3 is TGTGCCAGCAGCTTAGCGGCCGGGGGGACAGATACGCAGTATTTT.